The 26 T cell receptor beta chains given below trace back to one sample, sequenced in a study of CD8 T cells in Susac syndrome (dated by TCRdb to between 2019 and 2020). The protocol used for the library was the immunoSEQ multiplex PCR assay. RNA was extracted using the RNeasy kit, and roughly 0.45 to 1 microgram was reverse transcribed with random hexamers. TCRdb trimmed the raw reads at Q25, called clones with MiXCR and kept productive beta chains. Each entry merges the rows of one CDR3 protein and shows their most common DNA and genes. This sample lists 170,000 or so distinct CDR3 sequences; roughly 95% were detected once. The ten most abundant clones make up 0.1% to 0.15% of the sample. The sample comprised CD4+ T cells from PBMCs. These TCRs come from a human donor with Susac syndrome.

The DNA for the CDR3 is TGTGCCAGCTCACCCCAGGGGCTATTGGGCGCTGAAGCTTTCTTT. The encoded protein is CASSPQGLLGAEAFF. The V call is TRBV18, the J call TRBJ1-1, with TRBD1 as a possible D gene (6 bases). V was clipped by 3 bases and J by 6 bases, with 17 bases between them. Per germline, CDR1 KGHSH and CDR2 LQKENI. The CDR3 consists of 15 residues.

This clonotype occurred once. The J gene is TRBJ2-2, the V gene TRBV12-3 or TRBV12-4; 11 bases fit TRBD2. Unmatched junction bases numbered 1, after V lost 6 bases and J lost 1 base. This CDR3 contains 15 residues. The CDR3 is CASRGLAENTGELFF. The DNA for the CDR3 is TGTGCCAGCAGGGGACTAGCGGAGAACACCGGGGAGCTGTTTTTT.

The rearrangement joins TRBV10-3 to TRBJ2-5; 7 bases fit TRBD1. The CDR3 sequence is 16 residues long. Germline loops: CDR1 ENHRY, CDR2 SYGVKD. J gave up 5 bases and V 4 bases, and 13 bases lay outside the gene matches. In DNA, the CDR3 is TGTGCCATCAGTGGTGGACAGGCCGGCCCCCGGGAGACCCAGTACTTC. This gives the protein CAISGGQAGPRETQYF.

V is TRBV19 and J is TRBJ2-2; D is unclear. The CDR3 sequence is 14 residues long. In germline, CDR1 is LNHDA, CDR2 SQIVND (reference sequence). V was clipped by 3 bases and J by 4 bases, with 9 bases between them. The CDR3 loop is CASSITLPTGELFF. The CDR3 DNA follows: TGTGCCAGTAGTATTACACTGCCCACCGGGGAGCTGTTTTTT.

The rearrangement uses TRBV29-1 and TRBJ1-3, with D unclear. CDR3 length equals 12 residues. Trimming left V 3 bases short and J 0 bases short, with 3 bases between. Germline CDR1 SQVTM, CDR2 ANQGSEA. The CDR3 is CSVESSGNTIYF. In DNA form, the CDR3 reads TGCAGCGTTGAGAGCTCTGGAAACACCATATATTTT.

The J gene is TRBJ2-5, the V gene TRBV7-9; tentatively, D is TRBD2 (6 bases). Between the trimmed V and J ends, which lost 1 base and 5 bases, there was a span of 14 bases. From germline, CDR1 is SEHNR and CDR2 FQNEAQ (reference sequence). The length of the CDR3 is 15 residues. The CDR3 reads CASSLGGTNWETQYF. CDR3 coding DNA: TGTGCCAGCAGCTTAGGCGGGACCAACTGGGAGACCCAGTACTTC.

V and J are TRBV20-1 and TRBJ2-1; TRBD2 agrees at 11 bases. After removal of 6 bases from V and 0 bases from J, the junction contained 10 bases not matched to a gene. The CDR3 covers 17 residues. CDR1 DFQATT and CDR2 SNEGSKA come from the germline V gene (reference sequence). The CDR3 reads CSATRLAGISSYNEQFF. The CDR3 nucleotides are TGCAGTGCCACACGACTAGCGGGGATCAGCTCCTACAATGAGCAGTTCTTC.

This chain joins TRBV27 and TRBJ2-3; no reliable D call. CDR3 length: 15 residues. Germline V gene data show CDR1 as MNHEY and CDR2 as SMNVEV (reference sequence). V was shortened by 6 bases and J by 3 bases, with 16 bases between the two germline ends. CDR3 residues: CASRRVGKWTDTQYF. The CDR3 DNA is TGTGCCAGCAGACGAGTGGGGAAATGGACAGATACGCAGTATTTT.

This chain links TRBV27 with TRBJ1-2, with D hard to call. Trimming removed 2 bases from V and 2 bases from J, with 6 bases in between. The germline CDR1 and CDR2 sequences are MNHEY and SMNVEV (reference sequence). This CDR3 contains 13 residues. The CDR3 sequence: CASSLRRNYGYTF. The CDR3, as DNA: TGTGCCAGCAGTTTACGTAGGAACTATGGCTACACCTTC.

The CDR3 DNA sequence: TGTGCCACCCCCCCCGGGACTAGCGGGGGCCATGAGCAGTTCTTC. As protein: CATPPGTSGGHEQFF. This rearrangement joins TRBV27 to TRBJ2-1; TRBD2 matches at 14 bases. The CDR3 covers 15 residues. Germline trimming cut 10 bases from V and 8 bases from J; bases unmatched to any gene: 10. In germline, CDR1 is MNHEY, CDR2 SMNVEV (reference sequence).

The CDR3: CAWTQHSGANVLTF. The DNA for the CDR3 is TGTGCCTGGACCCAGCACTCTGGGGCCAACGTCCTGACTTTC. The V call is TRBV30, the J call TRBJ2-6; D gene unclear. The CDR3 has 14 residues. Germline CDR1 reads GTSNPN; CDR2 reads SVGIG (reference sequence). V lost 4 bases, J lost 0 bases, and 7 bases lay in between.

The J gene is TRBJ2-3, the V gene TRBV30, with 14 bases that match TRBD2. The V and J ends lost 5 bases and 3 bases, in that order; junction bases with no gene match: 10. Germline V lookup: CDR1 GTSNPN, CDR2 SVGIG (reference sequence). The CDR3 spans 17 residues. CDR3 bases: TGTGCCTGGTCTACCGGGACTAGCGGGAGTTGGACAGATACGCAGTATTTT. Its protein product is CAWSTGTSGSWTDTQYF.

The chain carries TRBV11-2 and TRBJ2-5; 11 bases line up with TRBD2. CDR3 size: 16 residues. The V segment lost 6 bases and the J segment 5 bases; nucleotides outside the gene matches: 11. Germline loops: CDR1 SGHAT, CDR2 FQNNGV. Written as DNA, the CDR3 is TGTGCCAGCAGGCCTCTAGGGACTAGCGGTTTGGAGACCCAGTACTTC. Translated: CASRPLGTSGLETQYF.

This sequence joins TRBV18 and TRBJ2-3; a possible D gene is TRBD2 (5 bases). From germline, CDR1 is KGHSH and CDR2 LQKENI. V lost 8 bases and J lost 1, with 16 bases in between. The CDR3 covers 15 residues. CDR3 sequence reads: CASILTAGRTDTQYF. For the CDR3, the DNA is TGTGCCAGCATCCTCACCGCGGGCCGCACAGATACGCAGTATTTT.

The chain uses TRBV20-1 and TRBJ2-7, with D tentatively TRBD2 (5 bases). This CDR3 contains 15 residues. V gave up 4 bases and J gave up 4 bases, with 20 bases separating them. CDR1 and CDR2 (germline): DFQATT, SNEGSKA (reference sequence). CDR3 in DNA: TGCAGTGCTAAGTCTGTGGCTAGCCGGGGATACGAGCAGTACTTC. Amino acid sequence: CSAKSVASRGYEQYF.

The chain couples TRBV7-8 to TRBJ2-5; D call uncertain. Germline V lookup: CDR1 SGHVS, CDR2 FQNEAQ. This CDR3 spans 14 amino acids. V lost 3 bases and J 1 base, leaving 9 bases between the germline ends. Here the CDR3 reads CASSFGLSQETQYF. CDR3 DNA sequence: TGTGCCAGCAGCTTCGGGCTCAGCCAAGAGACCCAGTACTTC.

The CDR3 region is CSVAAGFAYEQYF. The CDR3 nucleotides read TGCAGCGTTGCAGCGGGCTTCGCCTACGAGCAGTACTTC. The chain recombines TRBV29-1 with TRBJ2-7, with D perhaps TRBD2 (6 bases). Germline CDR1 SQVTM, CDR2 ANQGSEA. V was pared by 4 bases and J by 2 bases, with 12 bases between. The CDR3 totals 13 residues.

This clonotype was recorded once. The gene calls are TRBV19 and TRBJ2-1; 13 bases line up with TRBD2. CDR3 length: 18 residues. Germline values: CDR1 LNHDA, CDR2 SQIVND (reference sequence). V gave up 5 bases and J gave up 10 bases; unmatched junction bases: 17. CDR3 coding DNA: TGTGCCAGTAGTTCCATCATTGGACTAGCGGGGGCCCCCGACGAGCAGTTCTTC. It specifies CASSSIIGLAGAPDEQFF.

CDR3 residues: CASYLRRRRDGNTEAFF. CDR3 nucleotides: TGTGCCAGCTACCTTCGGAGGCGGCGGGATGGGAACACTGAAGCTTTCTTT. The chain is built from TRBV6-1 and TRBJ1-1, with no clear D. CDR1 and CDR2 (germline): MNHNS, SASEGT. CDR3 length: 17 residues. V dropped 8 bases and J dropped 1 base, with 23 bases sitting between them.

The chain links TRBV30 to TRBJ1-2, with TRBD1 matching over 7 bases. V gave up 4 bases and J gave up 3 bases; unmatched junction bases: 5. The germline gives CDR1 GTSNPN, CDR2 SVGIG (reference sequence). This CDR3 has 13 amino acids. CDR3 DNA sequence: TGTGCCTGGAACCCAGGGGGGTACTATGGCTACACCTTC. Its translation: CAWNPGGYYGYTF.

The genes are TRBV7-2 and TRBJ1-5; weak D call: TRBD1 (5 bases). Germline loops: CDR1 SGHTA, CDR2 FQGNSA. This CDR3 is 14 amino acids long. Trimming removed 2 bases from V and 4 bases from J, with 9 bases in between. The CDR3 protein is CASSLNPGNQPQHF. Written as DNA, the CDR3 is TGTGCCAGCAGCTTAAATCCAGGGAATCAGCCCCAGCATTTT.

This chain connects TRBV6-2 or TRBV6-3 to TRBJ2-5; 12 bases map to TRBD2. The germline gives CDR1 MNHEY, CDR2 SVGEGT. V shed 7 bases, J shed 6 bases, and the junction held 9 bases outside the gene matches. There are 15 residues in the CDR3. CDR3 in amino acids: CASTEHLAGGQTQYF. In DNA form, the CDR3 reads TGTGCCAGCACCGAACACCTAGCGGGGGGGCAGACCCAGTACTTC.

The rearrangement uses TRBV5-1 and TRBJ2-1, with TRBD2 matching 11 bases. Germline values: CDR1 SGHRS, CDR2 YFSETQ. This CDR3 comprises 15 residues. Trimming removed 6 bases from V and 8 bases from J; junction bases left unmatched: 10. The CDR3 nucleotides are TGCGCCAGCACCCTTCTAGCGGGAGGCGGCGATGAGCAGTTCTTC. It encodes CASTLLAGGGDEQFF.

The chain carries TRBV23-1 and TRBJ2-2, with D hard to call. TRBV23-1 is reported as an ORF; its role is uncertain. The CDR3 is made up of 13 amino acids. The V gene lost 4 bases and the J gene lost 6 bases, with 9 bases spanning the gap. CDR3 nucleotide sequence: TGCGCCAGCAGTCTAGGTTTGGCCGGGGAGCTGTTTTTT. The encoded protein is CASSLGLAGELFF.

V and J are TRBV4-1 and TRBJ2-6; 9 nucleotides match TRBD1. V lost 6 bases and J lost 1; bases outside the gene matches: 16. The CDR3 contains 20 residues. The germline gives CDR1 MGHRA, CDR2 YSYEKL. The CDR3 sequence: CASRHTRDRVQQSGANVLTF. As DNA, the CDR3 is TGCGCCAGCAGACACACACGGGACAGGGTTCAGCAGTCTGGGGCCAACGTCCTGACTTTC.

In DNA, the CDR3 is TGTGCCAGCAGTTCCGTAATAGCGGGAGGCGCCAATGAGCAGTTCTTC. Translated: CASSSVIAGGANEQFF. The genes are TRBV6-2 or TRBV6-3 and TRBJ2-1; 10 nucleotides align to TRBD2. CDR1 MNHEY and CDR2 SVGEGT come from the germline V gene. Unmatched junction bases numbered 9, after V lost 4 bases and J lost 6 bases. This CDR3 region has 16 residues.